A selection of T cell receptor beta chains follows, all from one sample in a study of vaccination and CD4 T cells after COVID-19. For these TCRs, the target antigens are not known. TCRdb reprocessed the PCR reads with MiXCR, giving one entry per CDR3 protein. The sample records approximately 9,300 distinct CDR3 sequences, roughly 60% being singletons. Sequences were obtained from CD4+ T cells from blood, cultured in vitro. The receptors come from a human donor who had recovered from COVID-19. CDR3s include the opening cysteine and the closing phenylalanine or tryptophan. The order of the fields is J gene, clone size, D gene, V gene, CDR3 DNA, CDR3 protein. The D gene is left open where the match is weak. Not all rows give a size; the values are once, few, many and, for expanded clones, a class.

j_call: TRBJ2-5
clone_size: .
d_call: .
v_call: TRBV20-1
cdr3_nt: TGCAGTGCTTCGGAGGGGGCCCAAGAGACCCAGTACTTC
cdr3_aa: CSASEGAQETQYF

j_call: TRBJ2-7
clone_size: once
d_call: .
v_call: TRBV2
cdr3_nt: TGTTCGGGGAGTGGGCCAGGCAAGATGGAGCAGTACTTC
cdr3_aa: CSGSGPGKMEQYF

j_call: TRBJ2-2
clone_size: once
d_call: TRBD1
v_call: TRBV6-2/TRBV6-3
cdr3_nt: TGTGCCAGCAGCTTACCTTCGGACAGGGCCGGGGAGCTGTTTTTT
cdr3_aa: CASSLPSDRAGELFF

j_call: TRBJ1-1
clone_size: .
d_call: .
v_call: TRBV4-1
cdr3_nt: TGCGCCAGCAGCCAAGGGAACGAGGGACAAACGGCTTTCTTT
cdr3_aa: CASSQGNEGQTAFF

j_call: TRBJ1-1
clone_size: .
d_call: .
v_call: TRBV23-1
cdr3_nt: TGCGCCAGCAGTCAACAAACGGGGACTGAAGCTTTCTTT
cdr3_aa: CASSQQTGTEAFF

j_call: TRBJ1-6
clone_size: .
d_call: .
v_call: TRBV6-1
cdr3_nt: TGTGCCAGCGGACCGATCGGCAATAATTCACCCCTCCACTTT
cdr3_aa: CASGPIGNNSPLHF

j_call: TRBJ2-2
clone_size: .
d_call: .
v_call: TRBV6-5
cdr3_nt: TGTGCCAGCAGTTACCATCGCCAGATTGCGAACACCGGGGAGCTGTTTTTT
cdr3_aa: CASSYHRQIANTGELFF

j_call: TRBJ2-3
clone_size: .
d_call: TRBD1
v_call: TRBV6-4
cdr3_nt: TGTGCCAGCAGTCCCGGGACAGGCCGAGGTACGCAGTATTTT
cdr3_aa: CASSPGTGRGTQYF

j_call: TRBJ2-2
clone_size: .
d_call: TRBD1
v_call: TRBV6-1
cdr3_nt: TGTGCCAGCAGGGTACAGGGGCTTCCCACCGGGGAGCTGTTTTTT
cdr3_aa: CASRVQGLPTGELFF

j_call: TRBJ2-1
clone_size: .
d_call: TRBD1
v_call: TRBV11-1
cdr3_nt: TGTGCCAGCAGCTTGGGGACAGAAAATGAGCAGTTCTTC
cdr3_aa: CASSLGTENEQFF

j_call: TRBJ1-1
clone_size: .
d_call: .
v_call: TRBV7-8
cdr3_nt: TGTGCCAGCAGACGACAGCTGAACACTGAAGCTTTCTTT
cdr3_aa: CASRRQLNTEAFF

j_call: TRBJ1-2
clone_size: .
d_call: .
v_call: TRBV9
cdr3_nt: TGTGCCAGCACAAGGGGCGGGTATGGCTACACCTTC
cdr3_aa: CASTRGGYGYTF

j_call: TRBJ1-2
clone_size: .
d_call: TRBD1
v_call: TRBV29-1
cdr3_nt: TGCAGCGTTGAACGACAGGGAGGCTATGGCTACACCTTC
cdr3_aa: CSVERQGGYGYTF

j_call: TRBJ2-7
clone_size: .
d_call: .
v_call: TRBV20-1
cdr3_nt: TGCAGTGCTAGAGTCCCCTCTACTAGATCCGAGCAGTACTTC
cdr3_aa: CSARVPSTRSEQYF

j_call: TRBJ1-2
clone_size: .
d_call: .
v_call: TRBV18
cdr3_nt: TGTGCCAGCTCACCAAGGAATTTCAACTATGGCTACACCTTC
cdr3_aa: CASSPRNFNYGYTF

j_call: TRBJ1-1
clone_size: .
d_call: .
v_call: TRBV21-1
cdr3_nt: TGTGCCAGCAGCACCCTAGGGGGTGACAGGGGTCACACTGAAGCTTTCTTT
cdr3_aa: CASSTLGGDRGHTEAFF

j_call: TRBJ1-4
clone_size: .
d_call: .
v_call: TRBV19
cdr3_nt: TGTGCCAGTAGTACCGGGGGCGGTAATGAAAAACTGTTTTTT
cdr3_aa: CASSTGGGNEKLFF

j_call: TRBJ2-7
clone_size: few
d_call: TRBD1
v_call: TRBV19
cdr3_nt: TGTGCCAGTAGTATTCGACAGGGGGAGCAGTACTTC
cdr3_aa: CASSIRQGEQYF

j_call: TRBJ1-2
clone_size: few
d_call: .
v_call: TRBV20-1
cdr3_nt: TGCAGTGCTAGAGGTACTGGAAACTATGGCTACACCTTC
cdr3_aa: CSARGTGNYGYTF

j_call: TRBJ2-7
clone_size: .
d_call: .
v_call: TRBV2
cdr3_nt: TGTGCCAGCAGTGACTTATCCTACGAGCAGTACTTC
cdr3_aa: CASSDLSYEQYF

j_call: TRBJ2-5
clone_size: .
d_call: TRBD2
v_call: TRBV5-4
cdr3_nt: TGTGCCAGCAGCTTGGGTTCGGGGGGGCCGGAGACCCAGTACTTC
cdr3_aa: CASSLGSGGPETQYF

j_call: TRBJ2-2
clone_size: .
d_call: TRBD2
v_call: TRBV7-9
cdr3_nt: TGTGCCAGCAGCTTCGTTACTAGCGTCCCCGGGGAGCTGTTTTTT
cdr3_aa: CASSFVTSVPGELFF

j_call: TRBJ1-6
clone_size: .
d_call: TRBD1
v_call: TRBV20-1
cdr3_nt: TGCAGTGCTAGAACCGGGACAGATTATAATTCACCCCTCCACTTT
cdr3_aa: CSARTGTDYNSPLHF

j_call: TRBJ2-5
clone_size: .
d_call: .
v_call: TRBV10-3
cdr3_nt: TGTGCCATCCGGGAAGGGGGGGCTGGAGAGACCCAGTACTTC
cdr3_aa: CAIREGGAGETQYF